The present T cell receptor beta chain was sequenced within a study of cytomegalovirus exposure and HLA in healthy donors. Study outcomes and limitations: Several of the most significant clusters were apparently associated with common viral pathogens in a later analysis. A later examination showed that TCR association rates differed by HLA locus, with DRB1 most and HLA-C fewest.

13 Jbeta primers and 60 Vbeta primers were used for the PCR. Generated by immunoSEQ multiplex PCR, the TCRdb table keeps only in-frame clones and is missing some. Here the sample spans fewer than 150,000 clones, 80% being singletons. Points on this clone: The antigen remains undetermined.

Germline-derived CDR1 and CDR2 are SGHRS and YFSETQ. CDR3 length: 15 amino acids. With V trimmed by 0 bases and J by 2 bases, 4 bases remained unmatched. Sequenced: PBMCs. This chain connects TRBV5-1 to TRBJ2-7, with 8 bases fitting TRBD1. The sequence came from a man aged 35 to 55 in good health and CMV-seronegative. CDR3: CASSLDGQGTYEQYF. CDR3 bases: TGCGCCAGCAGCTTGGACGGACAGGGTACCTACGAGCAGTACTTC. The whole variable domain, filled in from reference TRBV5-1 and TRBJ2-7, reads KAGVTQTPRYLIKTRGQQVTLSCSPISGHRSVSWYQQTPGQGLQFLFEYFSETQRNKGNFPGRFSGRQFSNSRSEMNVSTLELGDSALYLCASSLDGQGTYEQYFGPGTRLTVT.